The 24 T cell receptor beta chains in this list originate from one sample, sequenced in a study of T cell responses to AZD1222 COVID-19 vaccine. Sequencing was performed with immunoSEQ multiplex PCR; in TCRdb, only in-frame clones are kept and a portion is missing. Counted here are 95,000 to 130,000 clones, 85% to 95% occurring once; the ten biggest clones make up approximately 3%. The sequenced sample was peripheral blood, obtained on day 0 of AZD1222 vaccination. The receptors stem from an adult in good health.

The CDR3 reads CASSFGTAGKAFF. The CDR3 nucleotides are TGTGCCAGCAGTTTCGGGACAGCGGGAAAAGCTTTCTTT. The chain has TRBV28 and TRBJ1-1; TRBD1 matches 7 bases. Germline V gene sequence: CDR1 MDHEN, CDR2 SYDVKM. The CDR3 has 13 amino acids. Losses at the gene ends were 3 bases for V and 9 bases for J; bases not matched to a gene: 7. The variable domain in full, completed from reference TRBV28 and TRBJ1-1, reads DVKVTQSSRYLVKRTGEKVFLECVQDMDHENMFWYRQDPGLGLRLIYFSYDVKMKEKGDIPEGYSVSREKKERFSLILESASTNQTSMYLCASSFGTAGKAFFGQGTRLTVV.

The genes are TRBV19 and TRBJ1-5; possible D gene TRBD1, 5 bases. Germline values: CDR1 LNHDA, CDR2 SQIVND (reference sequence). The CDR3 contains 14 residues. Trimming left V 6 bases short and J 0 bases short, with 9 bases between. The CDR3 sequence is CASRGEVSNQPQHF. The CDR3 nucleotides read TGTGCCAGTAGAGGGGAGGTTAGCAATCAGCCCCAGCATTTT.

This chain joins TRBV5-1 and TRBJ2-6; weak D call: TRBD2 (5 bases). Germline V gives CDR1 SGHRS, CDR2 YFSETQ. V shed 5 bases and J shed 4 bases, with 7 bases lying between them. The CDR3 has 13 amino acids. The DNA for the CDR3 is TGCGCCAGCAGTCTAGCCGGGGCCAACGTCCTGACTTTC. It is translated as CASSLAGANVLTF.

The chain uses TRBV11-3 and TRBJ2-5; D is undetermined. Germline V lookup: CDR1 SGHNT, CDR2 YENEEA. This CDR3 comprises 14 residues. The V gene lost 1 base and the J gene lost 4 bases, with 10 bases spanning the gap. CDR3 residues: CASSLGPNGETQYF. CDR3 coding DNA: TGTGCCAGCAGCTTAGGTCCGAACGGAGAGACCCAGTACTTC.

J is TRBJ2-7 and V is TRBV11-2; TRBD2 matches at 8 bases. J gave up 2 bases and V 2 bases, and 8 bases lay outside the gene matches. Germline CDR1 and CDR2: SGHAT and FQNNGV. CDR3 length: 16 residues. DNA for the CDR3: TGTGCCAGCAGCTTAAGGTCGGGTAGCGGGACCTACGAGCAGTACTTC. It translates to CASSLRSGSGTYEQYF.

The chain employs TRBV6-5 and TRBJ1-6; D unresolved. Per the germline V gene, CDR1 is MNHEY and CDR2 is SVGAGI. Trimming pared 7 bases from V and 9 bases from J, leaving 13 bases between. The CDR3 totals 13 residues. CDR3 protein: CASKLLGVSPLHF. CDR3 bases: TGTGCCAGCAAGCTTCTGGGCGTTTCACCCCTCCACTTT.

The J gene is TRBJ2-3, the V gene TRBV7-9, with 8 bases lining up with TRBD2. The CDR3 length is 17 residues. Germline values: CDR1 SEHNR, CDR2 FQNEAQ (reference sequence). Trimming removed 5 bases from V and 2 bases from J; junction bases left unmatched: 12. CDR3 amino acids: CASSPWGGGPHTDTQYF. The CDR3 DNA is TGTGCCAGCAGCCCTTGGGGCGGGGGGCCCCACACAGATACGCAGTATTTT.

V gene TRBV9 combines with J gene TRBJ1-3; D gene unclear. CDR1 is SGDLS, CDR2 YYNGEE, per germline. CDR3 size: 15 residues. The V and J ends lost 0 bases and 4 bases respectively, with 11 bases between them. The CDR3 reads CASSVAGGVGNTIYF. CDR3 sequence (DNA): TGTGCCAGCAGCGTAGCTGGCGGGGTAGGAAACACCATATATTTT.

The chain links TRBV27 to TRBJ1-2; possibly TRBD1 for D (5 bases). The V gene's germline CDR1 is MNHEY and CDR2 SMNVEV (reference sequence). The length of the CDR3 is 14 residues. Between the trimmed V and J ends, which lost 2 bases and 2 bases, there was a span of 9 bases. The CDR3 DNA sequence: TGTGCCAGCAGTTTAGGCAGGGCCAACTATGGCTACACCTTC. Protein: CASSLGRANYGYTF.

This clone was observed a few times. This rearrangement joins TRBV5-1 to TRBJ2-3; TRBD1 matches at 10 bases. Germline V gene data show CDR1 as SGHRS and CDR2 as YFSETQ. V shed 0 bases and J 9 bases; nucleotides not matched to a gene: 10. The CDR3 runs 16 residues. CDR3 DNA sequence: TGCGCCAGCAGCTTGGCCTCAGGGACAGGGGTGGGCACGCAGTATTTT. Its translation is CASSLASGTGVGTQYF.

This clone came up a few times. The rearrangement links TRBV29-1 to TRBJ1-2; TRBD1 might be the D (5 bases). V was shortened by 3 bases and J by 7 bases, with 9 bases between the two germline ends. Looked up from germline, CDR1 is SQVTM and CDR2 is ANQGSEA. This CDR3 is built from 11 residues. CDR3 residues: CSVEGPGGYTF. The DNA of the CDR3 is TGCAGCGTTGAGGGGCCTGGTGGCTACACCTTC.

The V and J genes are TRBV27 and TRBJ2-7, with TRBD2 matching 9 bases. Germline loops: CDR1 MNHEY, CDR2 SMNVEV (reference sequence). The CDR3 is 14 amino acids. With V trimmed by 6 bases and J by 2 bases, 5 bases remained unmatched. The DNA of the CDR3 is TGTGCCAGCAGCCGACTAGCGGATACCTACGAGCAGTACTTC. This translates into CASSRLADTYEQYF.

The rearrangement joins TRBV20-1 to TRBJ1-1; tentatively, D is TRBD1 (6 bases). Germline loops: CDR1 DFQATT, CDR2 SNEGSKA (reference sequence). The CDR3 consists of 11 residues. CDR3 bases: TGCAGCGGTGGGGGCAACACTGAAGCTTTCTTT. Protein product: CSGGGNTEAFF.

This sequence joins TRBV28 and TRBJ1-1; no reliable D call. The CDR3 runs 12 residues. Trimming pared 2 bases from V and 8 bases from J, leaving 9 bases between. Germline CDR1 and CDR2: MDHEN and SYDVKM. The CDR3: CASSLREVEAFF. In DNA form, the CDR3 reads TGTGCCAGCAGTTTACGGGAGGTAGAAGCTTTCTTT. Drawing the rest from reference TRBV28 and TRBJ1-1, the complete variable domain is DVKVTQSSRYLVKRTGEKVFLECVQDMDHENMFWYRQDPGLGLRLIYFSYDVKMKEKGDIPEGYSVSREKKERFSLILESASTNQTSMYLCASSLREVEAFFGQGTRLTVV.

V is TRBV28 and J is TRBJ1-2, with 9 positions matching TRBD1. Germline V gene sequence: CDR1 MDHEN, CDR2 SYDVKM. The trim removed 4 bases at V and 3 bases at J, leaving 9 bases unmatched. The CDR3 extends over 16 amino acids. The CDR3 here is CASSSPSGQGHYGYTF. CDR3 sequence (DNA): TGTGCCAGCAGTTCACCCTCGGGACAGGGACACTATGGCTACACCTTC.

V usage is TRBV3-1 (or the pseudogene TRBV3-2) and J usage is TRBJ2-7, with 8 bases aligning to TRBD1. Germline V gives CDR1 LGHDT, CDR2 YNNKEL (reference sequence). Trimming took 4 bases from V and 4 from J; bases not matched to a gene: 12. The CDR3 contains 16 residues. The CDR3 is CASSPTRSGGFYEQYF. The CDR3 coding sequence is TGTGCCAGCAGCCCAACACGGTCAGGGGGCTTTTACGAGCAGTACTTC.

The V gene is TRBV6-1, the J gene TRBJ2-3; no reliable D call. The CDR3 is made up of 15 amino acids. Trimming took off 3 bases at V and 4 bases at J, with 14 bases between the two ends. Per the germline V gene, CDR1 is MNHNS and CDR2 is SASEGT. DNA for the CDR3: TGTGCCAGCAGTGAGGGTTTTAGTTCGGCAGATACGCAGTATTTT. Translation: CASSEGFSSADTQYF.

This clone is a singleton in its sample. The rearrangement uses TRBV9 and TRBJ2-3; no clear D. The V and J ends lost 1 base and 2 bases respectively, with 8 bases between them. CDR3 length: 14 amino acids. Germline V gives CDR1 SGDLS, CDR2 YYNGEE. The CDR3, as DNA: TGTGCCAGCAGCGTAATTCCGGTCACAGATACGCAGTATTTT. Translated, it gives CASSVIPVTDTQYF.

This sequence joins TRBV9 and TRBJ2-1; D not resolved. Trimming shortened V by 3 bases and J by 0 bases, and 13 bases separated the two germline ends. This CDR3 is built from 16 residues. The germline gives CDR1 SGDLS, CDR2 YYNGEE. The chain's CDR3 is CASSGVEWRSYNEQFF. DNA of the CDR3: TGTGCCAGCAGCGGAGTAGAGTGGCGCTCCTACAATGAGCAGTTCTTC.

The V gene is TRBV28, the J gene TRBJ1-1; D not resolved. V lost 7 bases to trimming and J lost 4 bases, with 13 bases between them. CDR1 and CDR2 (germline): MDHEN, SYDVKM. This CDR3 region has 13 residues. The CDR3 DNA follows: TGTGCCAGCACCCGGGAGAGGGTCACTGAAGCTTTCTTT. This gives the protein CASTRERVTEAFF.

The CDR3 nucleotides are TGTGCCAGCAGTCGACAGGGACAGGGCAATCAGCCCCAGCATTTT. Translating gives CASSRQGQGNQPQHF. J is TRBJ1-5 and V is TRBV6-5, with 8 bases lining up with TRBD1. The CDR3 sequence is 15 residues long. Germline loops: CDR1 MNHEY, CDR2 SVGAGI. V dropped 5 bases and J dropped 2; count of bases not matched to a gene: 5.

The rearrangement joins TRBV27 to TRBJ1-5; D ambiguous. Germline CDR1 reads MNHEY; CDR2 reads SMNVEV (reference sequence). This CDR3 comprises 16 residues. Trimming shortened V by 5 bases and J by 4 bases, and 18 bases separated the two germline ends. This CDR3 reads CASSPYPPGHNQPQHF. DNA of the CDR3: TGTGCCAGCAGTCCCTATCCCCCCGGGCATAATCAGCCCCAGCATTTT.

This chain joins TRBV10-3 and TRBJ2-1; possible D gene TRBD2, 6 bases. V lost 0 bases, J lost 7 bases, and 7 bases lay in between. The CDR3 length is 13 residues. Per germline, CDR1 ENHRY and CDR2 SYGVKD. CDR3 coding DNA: TGTGCCATCAGTGAGTCAGGGAGGAATGAGCAGTTCTTC. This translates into CAISESGRNEQFF.

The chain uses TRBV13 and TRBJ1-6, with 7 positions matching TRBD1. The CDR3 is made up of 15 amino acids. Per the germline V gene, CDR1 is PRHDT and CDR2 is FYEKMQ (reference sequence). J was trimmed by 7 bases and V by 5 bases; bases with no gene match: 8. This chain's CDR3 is CASSGTGTENSPLHF. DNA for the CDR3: TGTGCCAGCAGCGGTACCGGGACAGAGAATTCACCCCTCCACTTT.